This entry is about one T cell receptor (beta chain). Per the germline V gene, CDR1 is LNHDA and CDR2 is SQIVND (reference sequence). This CDR3 region has 14 residues. V lost 10 bases to trimming and J lost 1 base; unmatched junction nucleotides: 7. Some clones are missing from TCRdb's copy, which holds only in-frame ones; the method was immunoSEQ multiplex PCR. This repertoire shows approximately 700,000 clones, less than 80% found once; its top ten account for around 1.8%. The sample is drawn from a study of shared clonotypes between healthy human individuals. Researchers partitioned CD4+ cells into CD45RA+ naive and CD45RA-negative memory subsets.

This sequence joins TRBV19 and TRBJ2-1; 7 bases line up with TRBD2. The receptor comes from a woman in her 30s in good health. Sequencing input: memory CD4+ T cells sorted from blood. The subset is: CD45RA-negative fraction. CDR3 nucleotides: TGTGCCACCGTAGCGGGCGGGTCCTACAATGAGCAGTTCTTC. Amino acids: CATVAGGSYNEQFF.